A single sample gave rise to the 23 T cell receptor beta chains below, sequenced in a study of CD8 T cells in ankylosing spondylitis. MiXCR, applied by TCRdb to the 5' RACE reads, yields one record per CDR3 protein. This sample carries tens of thousands of distinct CDR3 sequences, around 6.4% of them seen once, and the ten largest clones take roughly 5%. Sequencing was carried out using synovial fluid, either unsorted or a sorted T cell fraction (not recorded which). The receptors come from a male donor with ankylosing spondylitis.

In its sample, this clonotype was seen many times. The chain's CDR3 is CSADSVSGIEAFF. CDR3 DNA sequence: TGCAGTGCCGACTCGGTTTCGGGGATTGAAGCTTTCTTT. The chain has TRBV20-1 and TRBJ1-1, with D hard to call. The length of the CDR3 is 13 residues. V was shortened by 6 bases and J by 7 bases, with 18 bases between the two germline ends. Per germline, CDR1 DFQATT and CDR2 SNEGSKA (reference sequence).

Many counts were recorded for this clonotype. The V and J genes are TRBV28 and TRBJ2-6, with D perhaps TRBD1 (6 bases). The CDR3 spans 22 residues. V lost 2 bases, J lost 0 bases, and 26 bases lay in between. Per the germline V gene, CDR1 is MDHEN and CDR2 is SYDVKM. The CDR3 sequence is CASSLRSSFWDMDSSGANVLTF. Written as DNA, the CDR3 is TGTGCCAGCAGTTTAAGGTCAAGTTTTTGGGACATGGACTCCTCTGGGGCCAACGTCCTGACTTTC.

The chain employs TRBV3-1 and TRBJ2-2, with 12 bases aligning to TRBD2. Germline V gene sequence: CDR1 LGHDT, CDR2 YNNKEL (reference sequence). The CDR3 extends over 16 amino acids. The trim removed 1 base at V and 5 bases at J, leaving 2 bases unmatched. As DNA, the CDR3 is TGTGCCAGCAGCCAAGGACTAGCGGGAGTTACCGGGGAGCTGTTTTTT. Encoded protein: CASSQGLAGVTGELFF.

DNA for the CDR3: TGTGCCATCAGTGACCGACTAGCGGGAGAAGATACGCAGTATTTT. It encodes CAISDRLAGEDTQYF. The chain has TRBV10-3 and TRBJ2-3, with TRBD2 matching over 12 bases. The germline CDR1 and CDR2 sequences are ENHRY and SYGVKD. This CDR3 has 15 residues. Losses at the gene ends were 3 bases for V and 5 bases for J; bases not matched to a gene: 3.

This clonotype was observed many times. J is TRBJ1-2 and V is TRBV20-1; D unresolved. The V and J ends lost 1 base and 5 bases respectively, with 8 bases between them. Germline CDR1 and CDR2: DFQATT and SNEGSKA (reference sequence). There are 12 residues in the CDR3. In DNA, the CDR3 is TGCAGTGCTAGAGCCCTCCTTTATGGCTACACCTTC. Its translation: CSARALLYGYTF.

This clonotype was seen many times. The V gene is TRBV14, the J gene TRBJ2-1, with a possible D match to TRBD1 (5 bases). V was clipped by 4 bases and J by 10 bases, with 14 bases between them. The CDR3 length is 13 residues. Germline V gene sequence: CDR1 SGHDN, CDR2 FVKESK. CDR3 nucleotides: TGTGCCAGCAGCCTGGCCCAGGGCGGCGAGCAGTTCTTC. Protein product: CASSLAQGGEQFF.

There are many counts of this clonotype. The J gene is TRBJ2-5, the V gene TRBV12-3 or TRBV12-4; maybe TRBD2 (6 bases). V was trimmed by 3 bases and J by 5 bases, leaving 13 bases between them. CDR3 length equals 14 residues. The CDR3 protein is CASSFTGASETQYF. Written as DNA, the CDR3 is TGTGCCAGCAGTTTTACGGGAGCCAGTGAGACCCAGTACTTC.

This clonotype was observed a handful of times. V is TRBV28 and J is TRBJ2-1; D gene uncertain. The CDR3 extends over 14 amino acids. The germline V gene encodes CDR1 MDHEN and CDR2 SYDVKM. Trimming pared 2 bases from V and 0 bases from J, leaving 5 bases between. DNA of the CDR3: TGTGCCAGCAGTTTACGGAGCTCCTACAATGAGCAGTTCTTC. It codes for CASSLRSSYNEQFF.

This clonotype was seen a handful of times. The V and J genes are TRBV9 and TRBJ2-2; D may be TRBD2 (7 bases). V was shortened by 3 bases and J by 7 bases, with 13 bases between the two germline ends. The CDR3 spans 14 residues. CDR1 is SGDLS, CDR2 YYNGEE, per germline. The DNA for the CDR3 is TGTGCCAGCAGCGAGGGGGGGGATGGCGGGGAGCTGTTTTTT. This sequence encodes CASSEGGDGGELFF.

In this sample, this clonotype turned up many times. The chain uses TRBV5-1 and TRBJ2-3, with no clear D. This CDR3 spans 16 amino acids. V was shortened by 2 bases and J by 0 bases, with 13 bases between the two germline ends. Germline lookup yields CDR1 SGHRS and CDR2 YFSETQ. CDR3 in DNA: TGCGCCAGCAGCTTCGTGACCCGCGGAAGCACAGATACGCAGTATTTT. It is translated as CASSFVTRGSTDTQYF.

This clonotype has a count of ten or more. This rearrangement joins TRBV5-5 to TRBJ2-1; a weak D match, TRBD2 (6 bases). The CDR3 is made up of 16 amino acids. Trimming took off 3 bases at V and 5 bases at J, with 18 bases between the two ends. Per the germline V gene, CDR1 is SGHKS and CDR2 is YYEKEE (reference sequence). CDR3 protein: CASSYIRAGRHNEQFF. CDR3 bases: TGTGCCAGCAGCTACATTCGGGCAGGGAGGCACAATGAGCAGTTCTTC.

This clonotype was seen only a few times. V gene TRBV12-3 or TRBV12-4 combines with J gene TRBJ2-7; TRBD2 aligns across 9 bases. This CDR3 has 20 residues. The ends lost 2 bases at V and 0 bases at J; junction bases unmatched: 17. CDR3 in amino acids: CASSLFGSGRGGRTSYEQYF. The CDR3, as DNA: TGTGCCAGCAGTTTATTCGGTAGCGGGAGAGGGGGAAGAACCTCCTACGAGCAGTACTTC.

The chain carries TRBV6-5 and TRBJ2-7; D ambiguous. This CDR3 spans 12 amino acids. CDR1 is MNHEY, CDR2 SVGAGI, per germline. V lost 6 bases, J lost 6 bases, and 12 bases lay in between. The CDR3 sequence: CASRHYGSEQYF. CDR3 in DNA: TGTGCCAGCAGGCATTACGGAAGCGAGCAGTACTTC.

This clonotype was observed a handful of times. The chain is built from TRBV20-1 and TRBJ1-6; D might be TRBD1 (5 bases). V lost 2 bases and J 7 bases, leaving 12 bases between the germline ends. The CDR3 spans 14 residues. CDR1 and CDR2 from the germline V gene are DFQATT and SNEGSKA (reference sequence). This CDR3 is CSARPPGRNSPLHF. The CDR3 DNA reads as TGCAGTGCTAGACCCCCGGGACGGAATTCACCCCTCCACTTT.

The V gene is TRBV20-1, the J gene TRBJ1-5, with TRBD1 as a possible D gene (5 bases). V dropped 5 bases and J dropped 6 bases, with 17 bases sitting between them. This CDR3 spans 14 amino acids. The V gene's germline CDR1 is DFQATT and CDR2 SNEGSKA (reference sequence). The CDR3 DNA reads TGCAGTGCTGTTGGAGGGACCGCGACTCAGCCCCAGCATTTT. It translates to CSAVGGTATQPQHF.

This clonotype showed up many times. CDR3 loop: CASSRLAGDNEQFF. In DNA form, the CDR3 reads TGTGCCAGCAGCCGACTAGCGGGGGACAATGAGCAGTTCTTC. This chain uses TRBV7-9 with TRBJ2-1; 12 bases are a match to TRBD2. The CDR3 extends over 14 amino acids. Germline V lookup: CDR1 SEHNR, CDR2 FQNEAQ (reference sequence). With 5 bases clipped from V and 5 bases from J, the junction kept 1 base outside the gene matches.

Ten or more counts support this clonotype. The chain couples TRBV29-1 to TRBJ2-1; a possible D gene is TRBD1 (6 bases). Germline-derived CDR1 and CDR2 are SQVTM and ANQGSEA. The CDR3 runs 12 residues. The V gene lost 3 bases and the J gene lost 10 bases, with 13 bases spanning the gap. CDR3: CSVEKTGNEQFF. The CDR3 region has the DNA TGCAGCGTTGAGAAAACAGGGAACGAGCAGTTCTTC.

The V gene is TRBV19, the J gene TRBJ2-2, with TRBD2 identical over 10 bases. The germline V gene has CDR1 LNHDA and CDR2 SQIVND (reference sequence). The junction had 11 bases not matched to a gene; V was cut back by 8 bases and J by 5 bases. There are 16 residues in the CDR3. CDR3: CASSPTQTSGTGELFF. DNA of the CDR3: TGTGCCAGTTCACCGACTCAGACTAGCGGGACCGGGGAGCTGTTTTTT.

The chain carries TRBV3-1 and TRBJ2-3, with D maybe TRBD2 (5 bases). Trimming shortened V by 1 base and J by 6 bases, and 14 bases separated the two germline ends. Germline-derived CDR1 and CDR2 are LGHDT and YNNKEL (reference sequence). The CDR3 extends over 15 amino acids. CDR3 in DNA: TGTGCCAGCAGCCAAGTCTTGGCTAGCTCTGATACGCAGTATTTT. Amino acids: CASSQVLASSDTQYF.

This clonotype has at least ten counts. The chain couples TRBV28 to TRBJ1-2; 11 bases match TRBD1. V was clipped by 5 bases and J by 4 bases; unmatched bases: 9. Germline assignment: CDR1 MDHEN and CDR2 SYDVKM. The length of the CDR3 is 16 residues. The CDR3 DNA follows: TGTGCCAGCAGTCAGGACAGGGGGCAATCCGGCTATGGCTACACCTTC. Its protein is CASSQDRGQSGYGYTF.

This clonotype occurred many times. V and J are TRBV29-1 and TRBJ2-5, with D tentatively TRBD2 (6 bases). This CDR3 comprises 13 residues. Trimming took off 5 bases at V and 7 bases at J, with 17 bases between the two ends. Per the germline V gene, CDR1 is SQVTM and CDR2 is ANQGSEA. The CDR3 coding sequence is TGCAGCGTTATTCTGACGGGACTCGGGACCCAGTACTTC. This translates into CSVILTGLGTQYF.

This clonotype has at least ten counts. The genes are TRBV5-6 and TRBJ1-6, with TRBD1 as a possible D gene (6 bases). The CDR3 extends over 13 amino acids. V dropped 3 bases and J dropped 10 bases, with 11 bases sitting between them. Germline V gene data show CDR1 as SGHDT and CDR2 as YYEEEE. The CDR3: CASSSFGGSPLHF. The CDR3 region has the DNA TGTGCCAGCAGCTCCTTTGGGGGCTCACCCCTCCACTTT.

In this sample, this clonotype turned up many times. The chain has TRBV12-3 or TRBV12-4 and TRBJ2-7; a possible D gene is TRBD2 (6 bases). Trimming cost V 1 base and J 3 bases, with 10 bases left between them. The CDR3 is 14 amino acids. CDR3 sequence reads: CASSLVGGGYEQYF. The CDR3 DNA reads as TGTGCCAGCAGTTTAGTGGGAGGCGGCTACGAGCAGTACTTC.